Listed below are T cell receptor beta chains from one sample, sequenced in a study of T cell responses to AZD1222 COVID-19 vaccine. Repertoires were generated with immunoSEQ multiplex PCR, while TCRdb's copy carries only in-frame clones and drops some. The table records around 83,000 clones, just over 90% of them present only once. The sequencing here drew on peripheral blood, taken 28 days after the second AZD1222 dose. Receptor source: an adult who received the AZD1222 COVID-19 vaccine. CDR3s include the opening cysteine and the closing phenylalanine or tryptophan. The order of the fields is D gene, clone size, CDR3 length, V gene, J gene, CDR3 protein, CDR3 DNA. The D gene is left open where the match is weak. Rows may omit the clone size; those that give it use once, few, many or a size class.

d_call: NA
clone_size: NA
cdr3_length: 15
v_call: TRBV7-2
j_call: TRBJ1-4
cdr3_aa: CASSARHATNEKLFF
cdr3_nt: TGTGCCAGCAGCGCCCGACATGCAACTAATGAAAAACTGTTTTTT

d_call: NA
clone_size: NA
cdr3_length: 11
v_call: TRBV30
j_call: TRBJ1-1
cdr3_aa: CAGGEDTEAFF
cdr3_nt: TGTGCCGGAGGGGAGGACACTGAAGCTTTCTTT

d_call: NA
clone_size: NA
cdr3_length: 13
v_call: TRBV5-4
j_call: TRBJ1-2
cdr3_aa: CASSFGTNYGYTF
cdr3_nt: TGTGCCAGCAGCTTTGGGACAAACTATGGCTACACCTTC

d_call: NA
clone_size: NA
cdr3_length: 15
v_call: TRBV5-5
j_call: TRBJ1-2
cdr3_aa: CASSLGPASNYGYTF
cdr3_nt: TGTGCCAGCAGCTTGGGGCCCGCTTCTAACTATGGCTACACCTTC

d_call: NA
clone_size: NA
cdr3_length: 13
v_call: TRBV18
j_call: TRBJ2-5
cdr3_aa: CASSPPVAETQYF
cdr3_nt: TGTGCCAGCTCACCACCCGTGGCGGAGACCCAGTACTTC

d_call: NA
clone_size: NA
cdr3_length: 16
v_call: TRBV6-1
j_call: TRBJ1-1
cdr3_aa: CASSDSTATLNTEAFF
cdr3_nt: TGTGCCAGCAGTGATAGTACAGCAACTCTGAACACTGAAGCTTTCTTT

d_call: NA
clone_size: NA
cdr3_length: 13
v_call: TRBV4-3
j_call: TRBJ2-1
cdr3_aa: CASSQVGESEQFF
cdr3_nt: TGCGCCAGCAGCCAAGTCGGGGAGAGTGAGCAGTTCTTC

d_call: TRBD2
clone_size: few
cdr3_length: 14
v_call: TRBV27
j_call: TRBJ2-7
cdr3_aa: CASSLAGGTGPQYF
cdr3_nt: TGTGCCAGCAGTTTAGCGGGGGGCACCGGTCCGCAGTACTTC

d_call: NA
clone_size: NA
cdr3_length: 17
v_call: TRBV7-8
j_call: TRBJ1-6
cdr3_aa: CASSLGFGVAYNSPLHF
cdr3_nt: TGTGCCAGCAGCTTAGGGTTTGGGGTCGCCTATAATTCACCCCTCCACTTT

d_call: TRBD1
clone_size: NA
cdr3_length: 16
v_call: TRBV27
j_call: TRBJ1-6
cdr3_aa: CASTTFNRGVNSPLHF
cdr3_nt: TGTGCCAGCACCACATTTAACAGGGGTGTTAATTCACCCCTCCACTTT

d_call: NA
clone_size: NA
cdr3_length: 13
v_call: TRBV9
j_call: TRBJ1-2
cdr3_aa: CASSVDQNYGYTF
cdr3_nt: TGTGCCAGCAGCGTAGACCAAAACTATGGCTACACCTTC

d_call: TRBD1
clone_size: NA
cdr3_length: 15
v_call: TRBV27
j_call: TRBJ1-2
cdr3_aa: CASSLLGQGFDGYTF
cdr3_nt: TGTGCCAGCAGTTTATTGGGACAGGGGTTCGATGGCTACACCTTC

d_call: NA
clone_size: NA
cdr3_length: 13
v_call: TRBV4-1
j_call: TRBJ2-1
cdr3_aa: CASSQERGYEQFF
cdr3_nt: TGCGCCAGCAGCCAAGAAAGGGGGTACGAGCAGTTCTTC

d_call: NA
clone_size: once
cdr3_length: 14
v_call: TRBV19
j_call: TRBJ1-1
cdr3_aa: CASKPAGVNTEAFF
cdr3_nt: TGTGCCAGTAAGCCGGCTGGGGTCAACACTGAAGCTTTCTTT

d_call: NA
clone_size: NA
cdr3_length: 16
v_call: TRBV6-1
j_call: TRBJ1-5
cdr3_aa: CASSEVGGALGQPQHF
cdr3_nt: TGTGCCAGCAGTGAAGTGGGGGGGGCATTGGGGCAGCCCCAGCATTTT

d_call: TRBD2
clone_size: NA
cdr3_length: 14
v_call: TRBV28
j_call: TRBJ2-7
cdr3_aa: CASTLASTPYEQYF
cdr3_nt: TGTGCCAGTACACTAGCGAGCACCCCCTACGAGCAGTACTTC

d_call: NA
clone_size: NA
cdr3_length: 16
v_call: TRBV28
j_call: TRBJ1-4
cdr3_aa: CASSDTGRATNEKLFF
cdr3_nt: TGTGCCAGCAGTGACACCGGACGTGCAACTAATGAAAAACTGTTTTTT

d_call: NA
clone_size: NA
cdr3_length: 15
v_call: TRBV3-1/TRBV3-2
j_call: TRBJ1-5
cdr3_aa: CASSQDLSSNQPQHF
cdr3_nt: TGTGCCAGCAGCCAAGATTTAAGTAGCAATCAGCCCCAGCATTTT

d_call: NA
clone_size: NA
cdr3_length: 12
v_call: TRBV4-3
j_call: TRBJ1-1
cdr3_aa: CASSRENTEAFF
cdr3_nt: TGCGCCAGCAGCCGGGAGAACACTGAAGCTTTCTTT

d_call: TRBD2
clone_size: NA
cdr3_length: 17
v_call: TRBV2
j_call: TRBJ2-1
cdr3_aa: CASSEPPLAGGHNEQFF
cdr3_nt: TGTGCCAGCAGTGAACCTCCCCTAGCGGGGGGTCACAATGAGCAGTTCTTC

d_call: TRBD1
clone_size: NA
cdr3_length: 19
v_call: TRBV6-1
j_call: TRBJ2-5
cdr3_aa: CASSDPLNRDRVASETQYF
cdr3_nt: TGTGCCAGCAGTGATCCCCTCAACCGGGACAGGGTCGCTTCAGAGACCCAGTACTTC

d_call: NA
clone_size: NA
cdr3_length: 15
v_call: TRBV5-1
j_call: TRBJ1-1
cdr3_aa: CASSLGRGKNTEAFF
cdr3_nt: TGCGCCAGCAGCTTGGGTAGGGGGAAGAACACTGAAGCTTTCTTT

d_call: NA
clone_size: once
cdr3_length: 15
v_call: TRBV18
j_call: TRBJ1-2
cdr3_aa: CASSPNRDGGYGYTF
cdr3_nt: TGTGCCAGCTCACCCAATCGGGACGGTGGCTATGGCTACACCTTC

d_call: NA
clone_size: NA
cdr3_length: 11
v_call: TRBV30
j_call: TRBJ1-1
cdr3_aa: CAWNRNTEAFF
cdr3_nt: TGTGCCTGGAACAGAAACACTGAAGCTTTCTTT

d_call: TRBD1
clone_size: NA
cdr3_length: 15
v_call: TRBV15
j_call: TRBJ2-7
cdr3_aa: CATSREGQGNYEQYF
cdr3_nt: TGTGCCACCAGCAGGGAAGGACAGGGGAACTACGAGCAGTACTTC

d_call: NA
clone_size: NA
cdr3_length: 15
v_call: TRBV5-1
j_call: TRBJ2-7
cdr3_aa: CASSLVASGGGEQYF
cdr3_nt: TGCGCCAGCAGCTTGGTGGCGTCGGGGGGCGGCGAGCAGTACTTC

d_call: TRBD1
clone_size: NA
cdr3_length: 13
v_call: TRBV28
j_call: TRBJ2-7
cdr3_aa: CASSSQGMDEQYF
cdr3_nt: TGTGCCAGCAGTTCACAGGGGATGGACGAGCAGTACTTC

d_call: NA
clone_size: NA
cdr3_length: 14
v_call: TRBV7-3
j_call: TRBJ2-1
cdr3_aa: CASSLRADYNEQFF
cdr3_nt: TGTGCCAGCAGCTTGAGGGCAGACTACAATGAGCAGTTCTTC

d_call: TRBD2
clone_size: once
cdr3_length: 18
v_call: TRBV19
j_call: TRBJ2-6
cdr3_aa: CASSMPRGGADGANVLTF
cdr3_nt: TGTGCCAGTAGTATGCCTCGGGGGGGCGCGGATGGGGCCAACGTCCTGACTTTC

d_call: TRBD1
clone_size: NA
cdr3_length: 14
v_call: TRBV12-5
j_call: TRBJ1-1
cdr3_aa: CASGFDRANTEAFF
cdr3_nt: TGTGCTAGTGGTTTTGACAGGGCGAACACTGAAGCTTTCTTT

d_call: NA
clone_size: NA
cdr3_length: 13
v_call: TRBV6-4
j_call: TRBJ1-6
cdr3_aa: CASRDTQNSPLHF
cdr3_nt: TGTGCCAGCAGGGACACACAGAATTCACCCCTCCACTTT

d_call: TRBD1
clone_size: once
cdr3_length: 15
v_call: TRBV19
j_call: TRBJ2-3
cdr3_aa: CASSTRTGLTDTQYF
cdr3_nt: TGTGCCAGTAGTACCCGGACAGGGCTGACAGATACGCAGTATTTT

d_call: NA
clone_size: NA
cdr3_length: 13
v_call: TRBV2
j_call: TRBJ2-7
cdr3_aa: CASSAGSYYEQYF
cdr3_nt: TGTGCCAGCAGTGCGGGCAGTTACTACGAGCAGTACTTC

d_call: NA
clone_size: once
cdr3_length: 11
v_call: TRBV20-1
j_call: TRBJ2-2
cdr3_aa: CSGQNTGELFF
cdr3_nt: TGCAGTGGGCAGAACACCGGGGAGCTGTTTTTT

d_call: NA
clone_size: NA
cdr3_length: 17
v_call: TRBV25-1
j_call: TRBJ2-5
cdr3_aa: CASSEYGSWRGEETQYF
cdr3_nt: TGTGCCAGCAGTGAATACGGGTCCTGGCGGGGAGAAGAGACCCAGTACTTC

d_call: TRBD1
clone_size: NA
cdr3_length: 13
v_call: TRBV2
j_call: TRBJ2-7
cdr3_aa: CASGSGTGRKVYF
cdr3_nt: TGTGCCAGCGGTTCCGGGACAGGGAGAAAGGTGTACTTC

d_call: NA
clone_size: NA
cdr3_length: 15
v_call: TRBV6-6
j_call: TRBJ1-1
cdr3_aa: CASSYYSASNTEAFF
cdr3_nt: TGTGCCAGCAGTTATTACTCGGCCTCGAACACTGAAGCTTTCTTT

d_call: TRBD1
clone_size: NA
cdr3_length: 14
v_call: TRBV2
j_call: TRBJ1-2
cdr3_aa: CASSERLTGDGYTF
cdr3_nt: TGTGCCAGCAGTGAGCGGCTGACAGGGGATGGCTACACCTTC

d_call: TRBD1
clone_size: NA
cdr3_length: 15
v_call: TRBV5-4
j_call: TRBJ1-4
cdr3_aa: CASSPGQGWNEKLFF
cdr3_nt: TGTGCCAGCAGCCCCGGACAGGGGTGGAATGAAAAACTGTTTTTT

d_call: NA
clone_size: NA
cdr3_length: 13
v_call: TRBV5-6
j_call: TRBJ2-5
cdr3_aa: CASSLVGRETQYF
cdr3_nt: TGTGCCAGCAGCTTGGTTGGGCGGGAGACCCAGTACTTC

d_call: NA
clone_size: NA
cdr3_length: 14
v_call: TRBV5-1
j_call: TRBJ1-5
cdr3_aa: CASSLGQSNQPQHF
cdr3_nt: TGCGCCAGCAGCTTGGGACAGAGCAATCAGCCCCAGCATTTT

d_call: NA
clone_size: once
cdr3_length: 15
v_call: TRBV18
j_call: TRBJ2-2
cdr3_aa: CASSPLRGPGGELFF
cdr3_nt: TGTGCCAGCTCACCCCTCCGGGGCCCTGGCGGGGAGCTGTTTTTT

d_call: TRBD1
clone_size: NA
cdr3_length: 13
v_call: TRBV5-4
j_call: TRBJ2-7
cdr3_aa: CASSTGTVYEQYF
cdr3_nt: TGTGCCAGCAGCACCGGGACAGTCTACGAGCAGTACTTC

d_call: TRBD1
clone_size: few
cdr3_length: 15
v_call: TRBV10-3
j_call: TRBJ2-3
cdr3_aa: CAISESGQGWDTQYF
cdr3_nt: TGTGCCATCAGTGAGTCTGGACAGGGATGGGATACGCAGTATTTT

d_call: NA
clone_size: NA
cdr3_length: 13
v_call: TRBV9
j_call: TRBJ2-5
cdr3_aa: CASSVGGIETQYF
cdr3_nt: TGTGCCAGCAGCGTTGGCGGGATAGAGACCCAGTACTTC

d_call: TRBD1
clone_size: NA
cdr3_length: 16
v_call: TRBV2
j_call: TRBJ1-2
cdr3_aa: CASSEISGQGEDGYTF
cdr3_nt: TGTGCCAGCAGTGAAATCTCGGGACAGGGGGAAGATGGCTACACCTTC